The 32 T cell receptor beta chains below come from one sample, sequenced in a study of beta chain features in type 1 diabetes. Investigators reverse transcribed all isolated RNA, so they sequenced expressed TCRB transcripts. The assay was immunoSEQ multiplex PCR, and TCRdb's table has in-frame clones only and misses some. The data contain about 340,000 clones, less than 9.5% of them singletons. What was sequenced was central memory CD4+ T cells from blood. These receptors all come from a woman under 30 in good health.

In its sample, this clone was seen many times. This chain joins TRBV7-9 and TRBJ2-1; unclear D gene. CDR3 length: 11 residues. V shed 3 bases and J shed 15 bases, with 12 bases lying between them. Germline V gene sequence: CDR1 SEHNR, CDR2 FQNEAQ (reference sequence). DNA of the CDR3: TGTGCCAGCAGCTTCTTAGAACAGCCGTTCTTC. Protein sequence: CASSFLEQPFF.

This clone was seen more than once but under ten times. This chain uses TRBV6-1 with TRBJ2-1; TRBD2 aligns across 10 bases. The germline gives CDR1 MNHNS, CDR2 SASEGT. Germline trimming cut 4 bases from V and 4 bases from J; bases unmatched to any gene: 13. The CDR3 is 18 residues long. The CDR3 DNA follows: TGTGCCAGCAGTGGACCTCTACTAGCGGGACCCCTATACAATGAGCAGTTCTTC. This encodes CASSGPLLAGPLYNEQFF.

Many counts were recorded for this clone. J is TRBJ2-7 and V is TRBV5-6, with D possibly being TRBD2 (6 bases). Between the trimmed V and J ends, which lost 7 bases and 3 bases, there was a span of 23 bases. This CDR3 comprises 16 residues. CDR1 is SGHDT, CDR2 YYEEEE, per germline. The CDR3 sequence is CASATITGAGHYEQYF. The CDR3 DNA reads TGTGCCAGCGCCACCATTACGGGAGCGGGTCACTACGAGCAGTACTTC.

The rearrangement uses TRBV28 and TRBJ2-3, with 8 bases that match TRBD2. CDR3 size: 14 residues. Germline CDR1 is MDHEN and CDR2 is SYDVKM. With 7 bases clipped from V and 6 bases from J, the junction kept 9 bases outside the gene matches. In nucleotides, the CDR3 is TGTGCCAGCATACGAGCGGGAGCCCCCGATACGCAGTATTTT. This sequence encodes CASIRAGAPDTQYF.

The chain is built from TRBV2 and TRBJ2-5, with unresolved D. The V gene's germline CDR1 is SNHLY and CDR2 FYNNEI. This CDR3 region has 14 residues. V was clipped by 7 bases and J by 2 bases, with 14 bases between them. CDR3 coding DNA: TGTGCCAGCAAATATGGCAGGCGGCAAGAGACCCAGTACTTC. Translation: CASKYGRRQETQYF.

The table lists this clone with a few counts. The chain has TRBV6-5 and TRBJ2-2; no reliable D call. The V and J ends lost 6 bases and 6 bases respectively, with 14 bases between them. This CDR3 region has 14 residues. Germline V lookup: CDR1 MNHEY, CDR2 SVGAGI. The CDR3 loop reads CASSLDPNAGELFF. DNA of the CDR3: TGTGCCAGCAGCTTGGACCCAAACGCCGGGGAGCTGTTTTTT.

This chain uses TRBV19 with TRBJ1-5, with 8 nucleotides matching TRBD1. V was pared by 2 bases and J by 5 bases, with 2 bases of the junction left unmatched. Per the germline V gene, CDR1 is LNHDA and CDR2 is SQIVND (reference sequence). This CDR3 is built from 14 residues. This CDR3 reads CASSIMTGDQPQHF. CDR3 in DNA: TGTGCCAGTAGTATAATGACAGGGGATCAGCCCCAGCATTTT.

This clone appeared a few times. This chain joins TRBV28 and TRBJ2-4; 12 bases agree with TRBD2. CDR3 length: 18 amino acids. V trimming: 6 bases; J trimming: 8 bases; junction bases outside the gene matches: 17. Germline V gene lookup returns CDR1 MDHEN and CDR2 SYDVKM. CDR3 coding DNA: TGTGCCAGCAGAACGGATCAGACTAGCGGGAGAAGGGCGGACATTCAGTACTTC. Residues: CASRTDQTSGRRADIQYF.

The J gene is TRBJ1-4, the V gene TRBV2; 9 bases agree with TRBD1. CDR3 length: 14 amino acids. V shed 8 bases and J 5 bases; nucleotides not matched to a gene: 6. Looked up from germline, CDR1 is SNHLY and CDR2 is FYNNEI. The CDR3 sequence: CASEAGTGNEKLFF. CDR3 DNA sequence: TGTGCCAGCGAAGCCGGGACAGGGAATGAAAAACTGTTTTTT.

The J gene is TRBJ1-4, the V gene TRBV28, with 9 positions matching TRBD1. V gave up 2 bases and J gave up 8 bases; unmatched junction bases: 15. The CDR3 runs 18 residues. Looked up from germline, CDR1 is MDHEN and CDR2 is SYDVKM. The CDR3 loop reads CASSLAAHPGQGREKLFF. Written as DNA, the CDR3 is TGTGCCAGCAGTTTAGCCGCACACCCGGGACAGGGACGAGAAAAACTGTTTTTT.

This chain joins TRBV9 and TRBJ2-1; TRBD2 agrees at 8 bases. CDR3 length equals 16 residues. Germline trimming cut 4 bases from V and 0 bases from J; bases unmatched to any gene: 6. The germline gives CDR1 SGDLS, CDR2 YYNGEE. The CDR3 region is CASSPRSGSSYNEQFF. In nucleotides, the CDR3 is TGTGCCAGCAGCCCGCGGAGCGGGAGCTCCTACAATGAGCAGTTCTTC.

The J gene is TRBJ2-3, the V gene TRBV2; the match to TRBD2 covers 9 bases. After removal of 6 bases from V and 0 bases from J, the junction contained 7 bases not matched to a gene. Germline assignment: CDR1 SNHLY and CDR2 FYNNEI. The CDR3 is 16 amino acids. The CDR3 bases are TGTGCCAGCAGCCCGTCCGGGACTAGCAGCACAGATACGCAGTATTTT. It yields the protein CASSPSGTSSTDTQYF.

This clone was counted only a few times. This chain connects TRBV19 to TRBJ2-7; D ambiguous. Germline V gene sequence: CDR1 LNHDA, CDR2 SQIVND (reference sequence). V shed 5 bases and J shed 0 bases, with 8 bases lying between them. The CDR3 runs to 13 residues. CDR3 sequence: CASSLRPSYEQYF. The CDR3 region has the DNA TGTGCCAGTAGTCTCAGGCCCTCCTACGAGCAGTACTTC.

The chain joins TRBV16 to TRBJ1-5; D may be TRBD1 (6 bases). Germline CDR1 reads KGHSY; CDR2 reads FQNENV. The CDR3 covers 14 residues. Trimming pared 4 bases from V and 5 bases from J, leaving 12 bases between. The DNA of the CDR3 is TGTGCCAGCAGCCGAGGTTACAGGGATCAGCCCCAGCATTTT. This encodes CASSRGYRDQPQHF.

The CDR3 nucleotides are TGTGCCAGCAGCCAGAGTAGCGGCTCCTACAATGAGCAGTTCTTC. Its protein product is CASSQSSGSYNEQFF. This chain joins TRBV4-2 and TRBJ2-1; tentatively, D is TRBD2 (6 bases). CDR1 is LGHNA, CDR2 YNFKEQ, per germline. The CDR3 has 15 residues. Trimming shortened V by 3 bases and J by 0 bases, and 9 bases separated the two germline ends.

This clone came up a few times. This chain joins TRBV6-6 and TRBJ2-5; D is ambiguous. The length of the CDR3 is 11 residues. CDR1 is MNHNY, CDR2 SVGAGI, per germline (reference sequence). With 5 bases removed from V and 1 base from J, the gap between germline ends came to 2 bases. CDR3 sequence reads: CASSAQETQYF. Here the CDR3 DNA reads TGTGCCAGCAGTGCCCAAGAGACCCAGTACTTC.

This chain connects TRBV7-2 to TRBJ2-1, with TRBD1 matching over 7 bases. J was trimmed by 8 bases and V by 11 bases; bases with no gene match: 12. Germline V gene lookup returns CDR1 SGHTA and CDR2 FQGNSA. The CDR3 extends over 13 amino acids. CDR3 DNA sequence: TGTGCCTCGGCCTCAGACAGGGTGGATGAGCAGTTCTTC. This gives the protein CASASDRVDEQFF.

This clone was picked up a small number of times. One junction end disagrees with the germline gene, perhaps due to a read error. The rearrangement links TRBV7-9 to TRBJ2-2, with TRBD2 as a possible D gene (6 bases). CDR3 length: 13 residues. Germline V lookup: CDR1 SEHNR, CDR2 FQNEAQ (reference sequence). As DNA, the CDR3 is TGTGCCAACAGCAGGCGGAGGGCCGGGGAGCTGTTTTTT. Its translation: CANSRRRAGELFF.

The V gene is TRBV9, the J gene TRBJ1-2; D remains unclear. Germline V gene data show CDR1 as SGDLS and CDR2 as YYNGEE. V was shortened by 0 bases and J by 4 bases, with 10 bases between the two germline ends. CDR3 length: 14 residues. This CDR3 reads CASSVAAEGYGYTF. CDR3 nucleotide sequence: TGTGCCAGCAGCGTAGCGGCGGAGGGCTATGGCTACACCTTC.

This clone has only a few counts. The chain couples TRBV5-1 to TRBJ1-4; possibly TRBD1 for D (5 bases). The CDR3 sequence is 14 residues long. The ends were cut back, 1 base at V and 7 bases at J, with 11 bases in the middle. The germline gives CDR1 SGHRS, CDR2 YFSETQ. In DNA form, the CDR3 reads TGCGCCAGCAGCTTGAGGGGCGAGAGTGAAAAACTGTTTTTT. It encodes CASSLRGESEKLFF.

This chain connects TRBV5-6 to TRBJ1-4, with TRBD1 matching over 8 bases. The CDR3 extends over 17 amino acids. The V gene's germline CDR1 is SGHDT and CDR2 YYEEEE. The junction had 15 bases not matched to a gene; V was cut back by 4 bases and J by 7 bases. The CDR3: CASSALGQGRTSEKLFF. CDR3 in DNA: TGTGCCAGCAGCGCCCTAGGACAGGGTAGGACTTCTGAAAAACTGTTTTTT.

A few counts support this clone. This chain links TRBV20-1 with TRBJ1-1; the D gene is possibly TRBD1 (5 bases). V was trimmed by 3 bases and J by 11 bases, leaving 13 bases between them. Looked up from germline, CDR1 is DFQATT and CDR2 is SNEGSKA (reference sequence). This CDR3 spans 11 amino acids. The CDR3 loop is CSARSGQGAFF. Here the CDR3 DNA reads TGCAGTGCTAGGTCTGGACAAGGGGCTTTCTTT.

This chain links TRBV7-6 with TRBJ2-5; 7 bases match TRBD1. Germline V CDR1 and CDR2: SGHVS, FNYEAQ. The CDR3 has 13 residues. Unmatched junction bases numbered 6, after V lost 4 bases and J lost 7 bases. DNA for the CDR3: TGTGCCAGCAGCTCCGGGACAGCTGGGACCCAGTACTTC. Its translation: CASSSGTAGTQYF.

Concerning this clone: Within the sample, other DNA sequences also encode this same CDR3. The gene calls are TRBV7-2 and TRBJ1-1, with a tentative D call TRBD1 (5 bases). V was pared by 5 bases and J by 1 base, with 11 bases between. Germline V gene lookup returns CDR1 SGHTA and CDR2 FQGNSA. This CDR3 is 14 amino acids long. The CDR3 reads CASSQTDTNTEAFF. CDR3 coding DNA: TGTGCCAGCAGCCAGACAGACACGAACACTGAAGCTTTCTTT.

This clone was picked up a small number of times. The CDR3 region has the DNA TGTGCCAGCAGCTTAGCTGCAGGGTCGAAGACCCAGTACTTC. This translates into CASSLAAGSKTQYF. The chain is built from TRBV7-2 and TRBJ2-5, with TRBD1 as a possible D gene (5 bases). This CDR3 contains 14 residues. Trimming left V 0 bases short and J 6 bases short, with 11 bases between. Germline CDR1 SGHTA, CDR2 FQGNSA.

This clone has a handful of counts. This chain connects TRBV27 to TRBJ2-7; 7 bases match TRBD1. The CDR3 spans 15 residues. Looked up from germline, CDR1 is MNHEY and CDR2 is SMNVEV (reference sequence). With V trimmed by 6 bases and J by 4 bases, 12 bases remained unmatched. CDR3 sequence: CASSATGVGSYEQYF. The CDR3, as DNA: TGTGCCAGCAGCGCCACAGGGGTCGGTAGTTACGAGCAGTACTTC.

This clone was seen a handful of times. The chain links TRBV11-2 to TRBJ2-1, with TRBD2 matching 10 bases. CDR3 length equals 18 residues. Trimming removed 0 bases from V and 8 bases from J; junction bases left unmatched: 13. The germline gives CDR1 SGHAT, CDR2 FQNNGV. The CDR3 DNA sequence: TGTGCCAGCAGCTTAGAGGTTGGGGCAAGCGGGAGGGGGCATGAGCAGTTCTTC. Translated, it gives CASSLEVGASGRGHEQFF.

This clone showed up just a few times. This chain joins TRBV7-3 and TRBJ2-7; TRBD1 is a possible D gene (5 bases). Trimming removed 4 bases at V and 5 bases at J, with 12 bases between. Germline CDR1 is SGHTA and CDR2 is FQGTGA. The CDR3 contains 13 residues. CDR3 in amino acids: CASSSQGSHEQYF. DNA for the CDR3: TGTGCCAGCAGCTCCCAGGGTTCCCACGAGCAGTACTTC.

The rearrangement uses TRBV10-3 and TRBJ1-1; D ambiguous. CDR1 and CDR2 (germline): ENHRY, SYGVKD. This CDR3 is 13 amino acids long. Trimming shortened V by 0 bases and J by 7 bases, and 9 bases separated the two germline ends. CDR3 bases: TGTGCCATCAGTGAGTCGGCGTTAATTGAAGCTTTCTTT. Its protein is CAISESALIEAFF.

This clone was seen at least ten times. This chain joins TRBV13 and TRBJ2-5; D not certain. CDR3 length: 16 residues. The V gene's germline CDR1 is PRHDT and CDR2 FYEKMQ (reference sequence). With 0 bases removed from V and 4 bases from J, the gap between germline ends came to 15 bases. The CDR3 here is CASSLGLTPLGETQYF. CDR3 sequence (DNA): TGTGCCAGCAGCTTAGGCCTTACGCCACTTGGAGAGACCCAGTACTTC.

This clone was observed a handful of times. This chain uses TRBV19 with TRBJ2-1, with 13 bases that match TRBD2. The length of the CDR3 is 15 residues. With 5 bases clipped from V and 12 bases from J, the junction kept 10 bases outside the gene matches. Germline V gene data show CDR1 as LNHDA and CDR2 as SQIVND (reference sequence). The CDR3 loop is CASSAGLAGTVRQFF. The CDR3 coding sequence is TGTGCCAGTAGTGCGGGACTAGCGGGAACCGTCCGGCAGTTCTTC.

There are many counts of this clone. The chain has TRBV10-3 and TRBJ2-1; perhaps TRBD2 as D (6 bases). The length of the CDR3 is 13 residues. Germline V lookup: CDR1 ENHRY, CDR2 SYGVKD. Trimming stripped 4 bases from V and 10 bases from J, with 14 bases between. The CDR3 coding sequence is TGTGCCATCAGTGGGGACTCGGTGAAGGAGCAGTTCTTC. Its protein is CAISGDSVKEQFF.